The next 21 T cell receptor beta chains were all read from a single sample in a study of T cells in women clearing cervical HPV infection. Generated by immunoSEQ multiplex PCR, the TCRdb table keeps only in-frame clones and is missing some. The sample has some 20,000 clones. The material sequenced was blood buffy coat. These receptors were collected from a woman between 18 and 69 years old with a cervical HPV16 infection that either progressed to CIN3+ or cleared (not recorded which).

Comment on this clone: The read finishes 3 residues shy of the CDR3 end, and the germline J gene is used to complete it. The rearrangement uses TRBV13 and TRBJ1-3; no clear D gene. Looked up from germline, CDR1 is PRHDT and CDR2 is FYEKMQ (reference sequence). V dropped 1 base and J dropped 0 bases, with 13 bases sitting between them. CDR3 length equals 17 residues. Partial CDR3 DNA: TGTGCCAGCAGCTTAGCACCCGACACCTACTCTGGAAACACC. The encoded protein is CASSLAPDTYSGNT. The entire CDR3 protein is CASSLAPDTYSGNTIYF.

About this clone: The read finishes 3 residues shy of the CDR3 end, and the germline J gene is used to complete it. V gene TRBV5-1 combines with J gene TRBJ1-2; 10 positions match TRBD1. CDR3 size: 13 residues. V was pared by 4 bases and J by 7 bases, with 4 bases of the junction left unmatched. The germline CDR1 and CDR2 sequences are SGHRS and YFSETQ. This CDR3 is CASSKGQGGGYTF. The CDR3 DNA, read in part, is TGCGCCAGCAGCAAAGGACAGGGGGGTGGC.

Note on this clone: Read coverage stops 3 residues before the CDR3 terminus; the germline J gene supplies the remainder. The rearrangement uses TRBV20-1 and TRBJ1-5, with D maybe TRBD1 (5 bases). V was shortened by 6 bases and J by 3 bases, with 12 bases between the two germline ends. Germline V gives CDR1 DFQATT, CDR2 SNEGSKA (reference sequence). This CDR3 contains 13 residues. This CDR3 reads CSAPDSINQPQHF. The CDR3 bases that were read are TGCAGTGCACCCGACAGCATCAATCAGCCC.

A word on this clone: From the germline J gene comes the end of the CDR3, since the read stops 3 residues before it. The chain combines TRBV11-3 with TRBJ2-1; the match to TRBD1 covers 9 bases. This CDR3 comprises 14 residues. V dropped 4 bases and J dropped 9; count of bases not matched to a gene: 7. The germline V gene has CDR1 SGHNT and CDR2 YENEEA. CDR3 region: CASSSPGQGSEQFF. The part of the CDR3 DNA that was read is TGTGCCAGCAGCTCCCCGGGACAGGGAAGTGAG.

To note about this clone: The read stops 3 residues short of the end of the CDR3; the missing end is completed from the germline J gene. The chain is built from TRBV5-5 and TRBJ2-3; D remains unclear. V was pared by 0 bases and J by 4 bases, with 9 bases between. CDR1 SGHKS and CDR2 YYEKEE come from the germline V gene (reference sequence). This CDR3 spans 14 amino acids. CDR3 DNA, as far as it was read: TGTGCCAGCAGCTTGGAATCGCAGGCAGATACG. It translates to CASSLESQADT. The entire CDR3 protein is CASSLESQADTQYF. The full variable domain, rest sourced from reference TRBV5-5 and TRBJ2-3, is DAGVTQSPTHLIKTRGQQVTLRCSPISGHKSVSWYQQVLGQGPQFIFQYYEKEERGRGNFPDRFSARQFPNYSSELNVNALLLGDSALYLCASSLESQADTQYFGPGTRLTVL.

CDR3 DNA (partial): TGCAGTGCTAGTTTCCTAGCGGCCTTCACAGATACG. Translation gives CSASFLAAFTDT. The CDR3 reads in full as CSASFLAAFTDTQYF. The chain combines TRBV20-1 with TRBJ2-3; 7 bases are shared with TRBD2. The CDR3 goes on 3 residues after the read ends, and that part is filled in from the germline J gene. This CDR3 has 15 amino acids. V lost 3 bases to trimming and J lost 2 bases; unmatched junction nucleotides: 8. Germline V gene data show CDR1 as DFQATT and CDR2 as SNEGSKA (reference sequence).

By frequency, this clone registers medium-sized. The CDR3 end is not reached by the read, which stops 3 residues before it; the germline J gene fills it in. The chain uses TRBV7-9 and TRBJ2-4; 15 bases match TRBD2. Germline assignment: CDR1 SEHNR and CDR2 FQNEAQ (reference sequence). This CDR3 is built from 14 residues. After removal of 10 bases from V and 6 bases from J, the junction contained 4 bases not matched to a gene. CDR3 bases read: TGTGCCACCGGGACTAGCGGGGGGCTAAACATT. Residues: CATGTSGGLNI. The CDR3 in full is CATGTSGGLNIQYF.

A note on this clone: Read sequence stops 3 residues before the CDR3 end, and the germline J gene provides the missing end. The chain has TRBV7-6 and TRBJ1-2, with 7 bases matching TRBD1. The CDR3 is made up of 14 amino acids. From germline, CDR1 is SGHVS and CDR2 FNYEAQ. CDR3 DNA (partial): TGTGCCAGCAGCCCAAGGGTAGGGGGCTACGAC. Its translation is CASSPRVGGYD. The whole CDR3 region reads CASSPRVGGYDYTF.

Worth noting for this clone: The read ends 3 residues early relative to the CDR3; the germline J gene fills the gap. The chain recombines TRBV7-2 with TRBJ1-6, with unresolved D. Germline assignment: CDR1 SGHTA and CDR2 FQGNSA. CDR3 length: 13 amino acids. V lost 8 bases to trimming and J lost 12 bases, with 17 bases between them. The chain's CDR3 is CASGNRVGGPLHF. The DNA read from the CDR3 is TGTGCCAGCGGTAACCGGGTAGGTGGACCC.

CDR3 DNA, as far as it was read: TGTGCCATCAGTGGGGACTTCCGATCTGGGGCCAACGTC. Translating gives CAISGDFRSGANV. The whole CDR3 region reads CAISGDFRSGANVLTF. The genes are TRBV10-3 and TRBJ2-6; tentatively, D is TRBD2 (6 bases). The read is 3 residues too short to cover the CDR3 end, so that end is filled in from the germline J gene. V was shortened by 4 bases and J by 1 base, with 11 bases between the two germline ends. Germline V gene data show CDR1 as ENHRY and CDR2 as SYGVKD. This CDR3 has 16 residues.

To note about this clone: The sequence runs out 3 residues before the end of the CDR3; the remainder is reconstructed from the germline J gene. The V call is TRBV7-9, the J call TRBJ2-3, with D unclear. The CDR3 contains 15 residues. CDR1 and CDR2 from the germline V gene are SEHNR and FQNEAQ (reference sequence). V dropped 1 base and J dropped 1 base, with 9 bases sitting between them. The CDR3 loop reads CASSLVVSRTDTQYF. CDR3 DNA (partial): TGTGCCAGCAGCTTAGTTGTTAGCCGCACAGATACG.

Points on this clone: The read ends 3 residues before the CDR3 terminus; that terminus is restored from the germline J gene. The chain employs TRBV2 and TRBJ1-1; TRBD1 matches at 7 bases. Germline V gene sequence: CDR1 SNHLY, CDR2 FYNNEI. Trimming cost V 4 bases and J 4 bases; bases outside gene matches: 9. This CDR3 region has 15 residues. CDR3 in amino acids: CASSAGTAAATEAFF. Partial CDR3 DNA: TGTGCCAGCAGTGCGGGGACAGCTGCGGCCACTGAA. The variable domain in full, with the rest retrieved from reference TRBV2 and TRBJ1-1, is EPEVTQTPSHQVTQMGQEVILRCVPISNHLYFYWYRQILGQKVEFLVSFYNNEISEKSEIFDDQFSVERPDGSNFTLKIRSTKLEDSAMYFCASSAGTAAATEAFFGQGTRLTVV.

As to this clone: The read ends 3 residues early relative to the CDR3; the germline J gene fills the gap. The chain carries TRBV13 and TRBJ1-4, with D possibly TRBD1 on 5 matching bases. Germline V gene data show CDR1 as PRHDT and CDR2 as FYEKMQ (reference sequence). This CDR3 spans 14 amino acids. The CDR3 region is CASSHERLGGGLFF. The CDR3 bases that were read are TGTGCCAGCAGCCACGAGCGGCTGGGGGGTGGA.

On this clone itself: The read finishes 3 residues shy of the CDR3 end, and the germline J gene is used to complete it. The rearrangement uses TRBV29-1 and TRBJ1-2; weak D call: TRBD1 (6 bases). V shed 7 bases and J shed 6 bases, with 12 bases lying between them. The CDR3 spans 11 residues. Germline V lookup: CDR1 SQVTM, CDR2 ANQGSEA. CDR3 amino acids: CSELKGDGYTF. The part of the CDR3 DNA that was read is TGCAGCGAACTGAAGGGGGATGGC. The full variable domain, completed using reference TRBV29-1 and TRBJ1-2, is SAVISQKPSRDICQRGTSLTIQCQVDSQVTMMFWYRQQPGQSLTLIATANQGSEATYESGFVIDKFPISRPNLTFSTLTVSNMSPEDSSIYLCSELKGDGYTFGSGTRLTVV.

Details on this clone: A read error may produce the germline difference seen at one junction end. The CDR3 is cut off 3 residues early in the read; its end comes from the germline J gene. V gene TRBV10-3 combines with J gene TRBJ2-5; D might be TRBD2 (6 bases). Germline V lookup: CDR1 ENHRY, CDR2 SYGVKD. The CDR3 totals 15 residues. The CDR3 DNA, read in part, is TGTGCCATCAGTGGGACCGGGACTCACCAAGCGACC. Its protein is CAISGTGTHQAT. The complete CDR3 protein is CAISGTGTHQATQYF.

On this clone: The CDR3 end falls 3 residues outside the read, so it is completed with the germline J gene. V gene TRBV5-4 combines with J gene TRBJ1-2, with 10 positions matching TRBD1. The CDR3 covers 15 residues. Losses at the gene ends were 4 bases for V and 2 bases for J; bases not matched to a gene: 5. Germline-derived CDR1 and CDR2 are SGHNT and YYREEE (reference sequence). The CDR3 here is CASSPPGQGNYGYTF. The part of the CDR3 DNA that was read is TGTGCCAGCAGCCCGCCGGGACAGGGGAACTATGGC.

Points on this clone: Coverage ceases 3 residues before the CDR3 finishes, and the germline J gene fills in the end. The chain is built from TRBV10-3 and TRBJ2-1; 8 nucleotides line up with TRBD2. V dropped 3 bases and J dropped 5; count of bases not matched to a gene: 6. The CDR3 length is 15 residues. Per germline, CDR1 ENHRY and CDR2 SYGVKD. This CDR3 reads CAISEGGGRHNEQFF. The covered CDR3 bases are TGTGCCATCAGTGAAGGCGGGGGGAGGCACAATGAG.

Details on this clone: The CDR3 is cut off 3 residues early in the read; its end comes from the germline J gene. This sample includes further DNA sequences coding for the same CDR3. The chain joins TRBV6-4 to TRBJ2-3; D remains unclear. The CDR3 is 13 amino acids. Germline CDR1 MRHNA, CDR2 SNTAGT. Trimming removed 2 bases at V and 2 bases at J, with 5 bases between. The sequenced CDR3 bases are TGTGCCAGCAGTGACAGGGTCACAGATACG. Residues: CASSDRVTDT. In full, the CDR3 is CASSDRVTDTQYF.

Remarks on this clone: Sequencing ends 3 residues short of the CDR3 end; the germline J gene provides the rest. The chain recombines TRBV10-3 with TRBJ2-5, with TRBD1 matching over 7 bases. The CDR3 is made up of 14 amino acids. Germline V gives CDR1 ENHRY, CDR2 SYGVKD. Trimming at V came to 0 bases and at J to 4 bases, leaving 2 bases not matched to a gene. The CDR3 sequence: CAISESGGAETQYF. Partial CDR3 DNA: TGTGCCATCAGTGAGTCAGGGGGCGCAGAGACC.

A remark on this clone: The observed sequence ends 3 residues before the CDR3 terminus, with the missing tail filled in from the germline J gene. The chain employs TRBV10-3 and TRBJ1-2, with D possibly being TRBD1 (5 bases). Per germline, CDR1 ENHRY and CDR2 SYGVKD. The CDR3 runs to 16 residues. The sequenced CDR3 bases are TGTGCCATCAGTGAAGGGACTAGCGGTAGCACAGATACC. This sequence encodes CAISEGTSGSTDT. The whole CDR3 sequence is CAISEGTSGSTDTYTF.

With respect to this clone: The DNA ends 3 residues before the CDR3 does, and the rest of the CDR3 is filled in from the germline J gene. The rearrangement joins TRBV5-1 to TRBJ2-5; TRBD1 is a possible D gene (5 bases). The CDR3 length is 16 residues. CDR1 and CDR2 from the germline V gene are SGHRS and YFSETQ. Trimming shortened V by 0 bases and J by 5 bases, and 17 bases separated the two germline ends. Partial CDR3 DNA: TGCGCCAGCAGCTTGGCCCCTACAGGCTCTGCGGAGACC. It codes for CASSLAPTGSAET. The complete CDR3 sequence is CASSLAPTGSAETQYF.